These 24 T cell receptor beta chains share one sample of origin, sequenced in a study of T-cell memory formation after mild COVID-19. In TCRdb, the 5' RACE reads were re-called with MiXCR into one record per CDR3 protein. This repertoire shows about 90,000 distinct CDR3 sequences, 10% to 15% found once; its top ten account for around a quarter. What was sequenced was PBMCs or a T cell subset sorted from them (not recorded which). These receptors were collected from an adult woman who had mild COVID-19 (a few samples of this study predate the infection). Cell type and time point are not known.

In its sample, this clonotype was seen a few times. The chain employs TRBV7-2 and TRBJ2-5, with TRBD2 matching 8 bases. J was trimmed by 4 bases and V by 10 bases; bases with no gene match: 14. Germline CDR1 reads SGHTA; CDR2 reads FQGNSA. The CDR3 is 15 amino acids. CDR3: CANYLGGAEVETQYF. As DNA, the CDR3 is TGTGCCAACTACCTCGGGGGGGCGGAGGTAGAGACCCAGTACTTC.

The gene calls are TRBV24-1 and TRBJ2-1, with TRBD1 identical over 10 bases. Per germline, CDR1 KGHDR and CDR2 SFDVKD. Trimming removed 7 bases from V and 8 bases from J; junction bases left unmatched: 10. The CDR3 extends over 15 amino acids. CDR3 nucleotide sequence: TGTGCCACCAGCCCTGGGGACAGGGGTGTTTATGAGCAGTTCTTC. Protein: CATSPGDRGVYEQFF.

This clonotype was observed a handful of times. The rearrangement uses TRBV27 and TRBJ1-5; D is unresolved. This CDR3 is built from 13 residues. Between the trimmed V and J ends, which lost 4 bases and 4 bases, there was a span of 8 bases. Per the germline V gene, CDR1 is MNHEY and CDR2 is SMNVEV (reference sequence). The CDR3 loop reads CASSWNRNQPQHF. For the CDR3, the DNA is TGTGCCAGCAGTTGGAACAGAAATCAGCCCCAGCATTTT.

This clonotype turned up a few times. The chain employs TRBV27 and TRBJ1-2; no clear D. Trimming pared 6 bases from V and 0 bases from J, leaving 11 bases between. The CDR3 is made up of 14 amino acids. Per germline, CDR1 MNHEY and CDR2 SMNVEV (reference sequence). The CDR3: CASSPRSPNYGYTF. CDR3 bases: TGTGCCAGCAGCCCCCGGTCCCCTAACTATGGCTACACCTTC.

This clonotype was counted between two and nine times. The chain combines TRBV5-1 with TRBJ2-4; tentative D call: TRBD1 (6 bases). The CDR3 contains 15 residues. V was cut by 4 bases and J by 0 bases, with 11 bases left in between. The germline gives CDR1 SGHRS, CDR2 YFSETQ. CDR3 residues: CASSLTGIAKNIQYF. CDR3 sequence (DNA): TGCGCCAGCAGCCTCACAGGGATAGCCAAAAACATTCAGTACTTC.

In its sample, this clonotype was seen a few times. V is TRBV2 and J is TRBJ2-1; D remains ambiguous. From germline, CDR1 is SNHLY and CDR2 FYNNEI. V was clipped by 5 bases and J by 1 base, with 15 bases between them. This CDR3 contains 16 residues. The DNA for the CDR3 is TGTGCCAGCAGTCCCGATGACTCGTTTTCCTACAATGAGCAGTTCTTC. Translation: CASSPDDSFSYNEQFF.

This clonotype was observed a handful of times. The chain links TRBV7-8 to TRBJ2-2, with D perhaps TRBD1 or TRBD2 (7 bases each). The CDR3 runs 17 residues. The germline V and J ends were trimmed by 4 bases and 4 bases, with 19 bases remaining between them. Germline assignment: CDR1 SGHVS and CDR2 FQNEAQ. The CDR3 region has the DNA TGTGCCAGCAGCTGGAGCGGGACAGACTTTTTCACCGGGGAGCTGTTTTTT. This gives the protein CASSWSGTDFFTGELFF.

This clonotype was counted a few times. The gene calls are TRBV12-3 or TRBV12-4 and TRBJ2-7, with D possibly TRBD2 on 6 matching bases. V was clipped by 7 bases and J by 3 bases, with 16 bases between them. The CDR3 spans 14 residues. The CDR3 is CASTPSVGGYEQYF. DNA for the CDR3: TGTGCCAGCACCCCTAGCGTTGGCGGCTACGAGCAGTACTTC.

In this sample, this clonotype turned up many times. J is TRBJ2-5 and V is TRBV4-1; 7 bases map to TRBD2. V dropped 1 base and J dropped 5; count of bases not matched to a gene: 10. Germline values: CDR1 MGHRA, CDR2 YSYEKL. The CDR3 is made up of 16 amino acids. CDR3 amino acids: CASSQAGLSIGETQYF. The CDR3 bases are TGCGCCAGCAGCCAAGCGGGACTATCCATCGGGGAGACCCAGTACTTC.

This clonotype was counted ten times or more. The CDR3 DNA follows: TGTGCCAGCAGCTTACCCTCCTACAATGAGCAGTTCTTC. Its protein is CASSLPSYNEQFF. V gene TRBV7-9 combines with J gene TRBJ2-1; no reliable D call. There are 13 residues in the CDR3. The V gene's germline CDR1 is SEHNR and CDR2 FQNEAQ (reference sequence). Trimming took off 2 bases at V and 0 bases at J, with 2 bases between the two ends.

This clonotype was detected a few times. The CDR3 spells CASSQDLGRGVYNEQFF. The CDR3 DNA follows: TGTGCCAGCAGCCAAGATCTCGGGCGGGGGGTCTACAATGAGCAGTTCTTC. The V and J genes are TRBV3-1 and TRBJ2-1; 8 positions agree with TRBD2. Losses at the gene ends were 0 bases for V and 3 bases for J; bases not matched to a gene: 7. This CDR3 is 17 amino acids long. CDR1 LGHDT and CDR2 YNNKEL come from the germline V gene (reference sequence).

The chain is built from TRBV29-1 and TRBJ1-1; maybe TRBD1 (6 bases). The CDR3 extends over 13 amino acids. V lost 3 bases, J lost 3 bases, and 11 bases lay in between. Germline V gene lookup returns CDR1 SQVTM and CDR2 ANQGSEA. CDR3 DNA: TGCAGCGTTGAGTCCGGGACACACACTGAAGCTTTCTTT. It translates to CSVESGTHTEAFF. Drawing the rest from reference TRBV29-1 and TRBJ1-1, the complete variable domain is SAVISQKPSRDICQRGTSLTIQCQVDSQVTMMFWYRQQPGQSLTLIATANQGSEATYESGFVIDKFPISRPNLTFSTLTVSNMSPEDSSIYLCSVESGTHTEAFFGQGTRLTVV.

About this clonotype itself: At one end, the junction sequence differs from germline, possibly due to a read error. The rearrangement joins TRBV7-7 to TRBJ1-1, with D unclear. This CDR3 spans 10 amino acids. Germline V gene sequence: CDR1 SSHAT, CDR2 FNYEAQ (reference sequence). Here the CDR3 reads CASSPSPAFF. The CDR3 coding sequence is TGTGCTAGCAGCCCCAGCCCGGCTTTCTTT.

This clonotype was picked up many times. The J gene is TRBJ2-5, the V gene TRBV7-9; D may match TRBD1 or TRBD2 (5 bases each). The CDR3 covers 14 residues. The V gene's germline CDR1 is SEHNR and CDR2 FQNEAQ (reference sequence). V lost 2 bases, J lost 4 bases, and 11 bases lay in between. This chain's CDR3 is CASSLSGTIETQYF. The CDR3 nucleotides are TGTGCCAGCAGCTTATCGGGGACGATAGAGACCCAGTACTTC.

Only a few counts were recorded for this clonotype. The chain has TRBV7-3 and TRBJ2-1; D may be TRBD2 (5 bases). The CDR3 is 13 amino acids. Trimming pared 3 bases from V and 8 bases from J, leaving 11 bases between. Germline V CDR1 and CDR2: SGHTA, FQGTGA. Written as DNA, the CDR3 is TGTGCCAGCAGCTTGGACTCAACAGATGAGCAGTTCTTC. As protein: CASSLDSTDEQFF.

The J gene is TRBJ2-1, the V gene TRBV15; 8 positions match TRBD2. Trimming cost V 3 bases and J 4 bases; bases outside gene matches: 17. Germline V gene data show CDR1 as LNHNV and CDR2 as YYDKDF (reference sequence). The CDR3 has 19 amino acids. The CDR3 sequence: CATSSSLTSDRAWYNEQFF. The CDR3 DNA sequence: TGTGCCACCAGCAGTTCCCTGACTAGCGACAGAGCTTGGTACAATGAGCAGTTCTTC. Full variable domain (outside the CDR3, taken from reference TRBV15 and TRBJ2-1): DAMVIQNPRYQVTQFGKPVTLSCSQTLNHNVMYWYQQKSSQAPKLLFHYYDKDFNNEADTPDNFQSRRPNTSFCFLDIRSPGLGDTAMYLCATSSSLTSDRAWYNEQFFGPGTRLTVL.

This clonotype was observed a few times. The V gene is TRBV5-6, the J gene TRBJ2-3, with 9 positions matching TRBD1. This CDR3 contains 15 residues. CDR1 is SGHDT, CDR2 YYEEEE, per germline. J gave up 2 bases and V 3 bases, and 4 bases lay outside the gene matches. This chain's CDR3 is CASSYGTGPTDTQYF. CDR3 nucleotides: TGTGCCAGCAGCTACGGGACAGGGCCCACAGATACGCAGTATTTT. Combining the CDR3 with reference TRBV5-6 and TRBJ2-3 gives the whole variable domain DAGVTQSPTHLIKTRGQQVTLRCSPKSGHDTVSWYQQALGQGPQFIFQYYEEEERQRGNFPDRFSGHQFPNYSSELNVNALLLGDSALYLCASSYGTGPTDTQYFGPGTRLTVL.

The CDR3 here is CASSTGGMGTEAFF. The CDR3 DNA follows: TGTGCCAGCAGTACAGGGGGAATGGGGACTGAAGCTTTCTTT. The V gene is TRBV7-3, the J gene TRBJ1-1; TRBD1 agrees at 8 bases. The CDR3 length is 14 residues. V lost 6 bases, J lost 5 bases, and 8 bases stayed unmatched. CDR1 is SGHTA, CDR2 FQGTGA, per germline.

This sequence joins TRBV27 and TRBJ2-2; weak D call: TRBD2 (6 bases). Germline CDR1 and CDR2: MNHEY and SMNVEV (reference sequence). The CDR3 loop spans 16 amino acids. V dropped 5 bases and J dropped 5 bases, with 18 bases sitting between them. The CDR3 region is CASSPLLAGMTGELFF. DNA for the CDR3: TGTGCCAGCAGTCCCCTCCTTGCGGGGATGACCGGGGAGCTGTTTTTT.

In its sample, this clonotype was seen many times. This chain uses TRBV11-2 with TRBJ2-7, with TRBD2 matching over 11 bases. This CDR3 region has 15 residues. Germline CDR1 reads SGHAT; CDR2 reads FQNNGV. The trim removed 1 base at V and 7 bases at J, leaving 6 bases unmatched. The chain's CDR3 is CASSLGSGGAGEQYF. The CDR3 DNA reads TGTGCCAGCAGCTTAGGTAGCGGGGGGGCCGGGGAGCAGTACTTC. Drawing the rest from reference TRBV11-2 and TRBJ2-7, the complete variable domain is EAGVAQSPRYKIIEKRQSVAFWCNPISGHATLYWYQQILGQGPKLLIQFQNNGVVDDSQLPKDRFSAERLKGVDSTLKIQPAKLEDSAVYLCASSLGSGGAGEQYFGPGTRLTVT.

The genes are TRBV24-1 and TRBJ2-2, with D perhaps TRBD2 (6 bases). The germline V gene has CDR1 KGHDR and CDR2 SFDVKD. V was clipped by 1 base and J by 6 bases, with 8 bases between them. The CDR3 spans 14 residues. CDR3 in DNA: TGTGCCACCAGTGATTTTACGGGGGCCGGGGAGCTGTTTTTT. Translated, it gives CATSDFTGAGELFF.

This clonotype was counted at least ten times. The rearrangement links TRBV18 to TRBJ2-7, with 7 nucleotides matching TRBD2. CDR3 length equals 15 residues. V was pared by 0 bases and J by 0 bases, with 2 bases of the junction left unmatched. CDR1 and CDR2 from the germline V gene are KGHSH and LQKENI. CDR3 in amino acids: CASSPPGGFSYEQYF. CDR3 DNA: TGTGCCAGCTCACCACCGGGGGGGTTCTCCTACGAGCAGTACTTC. Based on the CDR3 plus reference TRBV18 and TRBJ2-7, the full variable domain is NAGVMQNPRHLVRRRGQEARLRCSPMKGHSHVYWYRQLPEEGLKFMVYLQKENIIDESGMPKERFSAEFPKEGPSILRIQQVVRGDSAAYFCASSPPGGFSYEQYFGPGTRLTVT.

This clonotype was detected only a few times. The chain carries TRBV12-3 or TRBV12-4 and TRBJ2-7; TRBD1 aligns across 7 bases. With V trimmed by 6 bases and J by 1 base, 9 bases remained unmatched. CDR3 length: 15 amino acids. The chain's CDR3 is CASSHGTAESYEQYF. The CDR3 DNA reads TGTGCCAGCAGCCACGGGACAGCCGAATCCTACGAGCAGTACTTC.

V and J are TRBV9 and TRBJ2-7; 12 nucleotides match TRBD2. V lost 4 bases to trimming and J lost 5 bases; unmatched junction nucleotides: 10. The length of the CDR3 is 16 residues. Germline V gives CDR1 SGDLS, CDR2 YYNGEE. The CDR3 region has the DNA TGTGCCAGCAGCCCAGGGACTAGCGGGCGTACTGACGAGCAGTACTTC. Translating gives CASSPGTSGRTDEQYF.